Listed below are T cell receptor beta chains from one sample, sequenced in a study of T cell changes during pregnancy in multiple sclerosis. Here immunoSEQ multiplex PCR was the method, and the copy in TCRdb shows in-frame clones only, minus some. The sample holds approximately 50,000 clones, approximately 90% seen once. Here the sequenced sample was CD8+ T cells from peripheral blood mononuclear cells, taken after pregnancy. All receptors come from a female donor with multiple sclerosis, enrolled in a pregnancy study. CDR3s include the opening cysteine and the closing phenylalanine or tryptophan. A D gene is named only where the DNA matches it firmly. Not every row has a clone size; where given, it reads once, few, many or a size class.

d_call j_call v_call clone_size cdr3_nt cdr3_aa
TRBD1 TRBJ2-7 TRBV7-9 once TGTGCCAGCAGCTACCGGGACAGGGCATACGAGCAGTACTTC CASSYRDRAYEQYF
. TRBJ2-2 TRBV6-6 once TGTGCCAGCACCGGCACCGGGGAGCTGTTTTTT CASTGTGELFF
. TRBJ1-2 TRBV6-5 . TGTGCCAGCGGGCCCTATGATGGCTACACCTTC CASGPYDGYTF
TRBD1 TRBJ1-1 TRBV9 few TGTGCCAGCAGCACGGACAGGGATGATGAAGCTTTCTTT CASSTDRDDEAFF
TRBD1 TRBJ1-2 TRBV7-9 . TGTGCCATCAACCGGGACAGCCCTTATGGCTACACCTTC CAINRDSPYGYTF
. TRBJ1-5 TRBV19 . TGTGCCAGTAGTATAAGTGCGGACTATAGCAATCAGCCCCAGCATTTT CASSISADYSNQPQHF
. TRBJ1-4 TRBV6-5 . TGTGCCAGCAGACAGACCCATAATGAAAAACTGTTTTTT CASRQTHNEKLFF
. TRBJ1-1 TRBV9 . TGTGCCAGCAGCCCTCGCGGGGGGGGCACTGAAGCTTTCTTT CASSPRGGGTEAFF
. TRBJ1-1 TRBV2 few TGTGCCACCACGTCGGACACGGAGCTTGACACTGAAGCTTTCTTT CATTSDTELDTEAFF
TRBD2 TRBJ2-3 TRBV27 . TGTGCCAGCAGTATTCTACTAGCGGGGGGCTCAGATACGCAGTATTTT CASSILLAGGSDTQYF
. TRBJ1-5 TRBV7-2 . TGTGCCAGCAGTTACCTTACAGGGAATCAGCCCCAGCATTTT CASSYLTGNQPQHF
TRBD1 TRBJ2-6 TRBV19 few TGTGCCAGTAGCGGTGGGACAGGCTCTGGGGCCAACGTCCTGACTTTC CASSGGTGSGANVLTF
TRBD1 TRBJ1-1 TRBV11-2 . TGTGCCAGCAGCCCTTGGGGAAGAACAGGGGCCCTGAACACTGAAGCTTTCTTT CASSPWGRTGALNTEAFF
. TRBJ2-3 TRBV28 . TGTGCCAGCAGTCCCCGGGATACAATCACAGATACGCAGTATTTT CASSPRDTITDTQYF
. TRBJ1-1 TRBV14 . TGTGCCAGCAGCCAAGATCCCACAGCCTACACTGAAGCTTTCTTT CASSQDPTAYTEAFF
TRBD1 TRBJ1-6 TRBV4-1 . TGCGCCAGCAGCCAGGGACAGCCCTATAATTCACCCCTCCACTTT CASSQGQPYNSPLHF
. TRBJ2-7 TRBV29-1 . TGCAGCGACCGAGTAGTTGATACGGCCCAGGGGGGATACGAGCAGTACTTC CSDRVVDTAQGGYEQYF
. TRBJ1-2 TRBV29-1 . TGCAGCGTTGAAGGACTCCTAATGGAGGGCTACACCTTC CSVEGLLMEGYTF
. TRBJ2-2 TRBV7-9 . TGTGCCAGCACCTCGAGTCTACGCACCGGGGAGCTGTTTTTT CASTSSLRTGELFF
. TRBJ2-2 TRBV6-4 . TGTGCCAGCAGTCCTTCGACAAGCACCGGGGAGCTGTTTTTT CASSPSTSTGELFF
TRBD1 TRBJ2-7 TRBV27 once TGTGCCAGCAGTTTAACAGGGGGAGAATCCTACGAGCAGTACTTC CASSLTGGESYEQYF
. TRBJ1-5 TRBV2 . TGTGCCAGCAGTGAGATCGGACAGAACAATCAGCCCCAGCATTTT CASSEIGQNNQPQHF
. TRBJ2-7 TRBV19 . TGTGCCAGTAGTATCAGAGCGAGCTCCTACGAGCAGTACTTC CASSIRASSYEQYF
TRBD2 TRBJ2-7 TRBV11-2 . TGTGCCAGCAGCTCCGGGGGGGCTGGGTACGAGCAGTACTTC CASSSGGAGYEQYF
TRBD1 TRBJ1-5 TRBV5-3 . TGTGCCAGAAGCGGACAGGGTGGCCATCAGCCCCAGCATTTT CARSGQGGHQPQHF
. TRBJ1-1 TRBV27 . TGTGCCAGCAGTTTACGACAGGCTTCGTTTTCTGAAGCTTTCTTT CASSLRQASFSEAFF
. TRBJ1-1 TRBV7-6 . TGTGCCAGCAGCGAGAATCAGGGGTTCACTGAAGCTTTCTTT CASSENQGFTEAFF
. TRBJ2-2 TRBV9 . TGTGCCAGCTCGGAGGAGGGGGCTGGGACCGGGGAGCTGTTTTTT CASSEEGAGTGELFF
TRBD1 TRBJ2-1 TRBV2 . TGTGCCAGCACAGGGGGCAATGAGCAGTTCTTC CASTGGNEQFF
TRBD2 TRBJ2-1 TRBV2 . TGTGCCAGCAGTGACTGGGAAGAGCGGGGGGACGAGGGTGAGCAGTTCTTC CASSDWEERGDEGEQFF
. TRBJ2-2 TRBV19 once TGTGCCAGTAGTATTGGAGAAGGGGAGCTGTTTTTT CASSIGEGELFF
. TRBJ2-7 TRBV21-1 . TGTGCCAGCAGCACCAACAGGGTAAGTTTCGAGCAGTACTTC CASSTNRVSFEQYF
TRBD1 TRBJ2-1 TRBV19 . TGTGCCAGTAGCCCAGGGGGTGTCGATGAGCAGTTCTTC CASSPGGVDEQFF
TRBD1 TRBJ2-1 TRBV2 few TGTGCCAGCAGATCACAGGGGTACAATGAGCAGTTCTTC CASRSQGYNEQFF
. TRBJ1-5 TRBV5-5 . TGTGCCAGCAGCTTGTGGTCAGATAATCAGCCCCAGCATTTT CASSLWSDNQPQHF
TRBD1 TRBJ1-1 TRBV19 few TGTGCCAGTAGTATGGCGACAGGGGTGAGCACTGAAGCTTTCTTT CASSMATGVSTEAFF
TRBD2 TRBJ2-2 TRBV5-4 . TGTGCCAGCAGCGGTAGCGGGGGGGCCGGGGCCGGGGAGCTGTTTTTT CASSGSGGAGAGELFF
. TRBJ1-4 TRBV19 . TGTGCCAGTAGTATGGCAGGGGAGGGCTCTAGTGAAAAACTGTTTTTT CASSMAGEGSSEKLFF
TRBD2 TRBJ2-3 TRBV10-3 . TGTGCCATCAGTGAGTCGGGGACTAGCGGGGAACCTAGCACAGATACGCAGTATTTT CAISESGTSGEPSTDTQYF
. TRBJ2-2 TRBV30 . TGTGCCTGGAGTGTCGGGTTGGGTAACACCGGGGAGCTGTTTTTT CAWSVGLGNTGELFF
. TRBJ1-2 TRBV6-1 . TGTGCCAGCAGTGAAAAGGGTCCGCCAACGGGGGGCTACACCTTC CASSEKGPPTGGYTF